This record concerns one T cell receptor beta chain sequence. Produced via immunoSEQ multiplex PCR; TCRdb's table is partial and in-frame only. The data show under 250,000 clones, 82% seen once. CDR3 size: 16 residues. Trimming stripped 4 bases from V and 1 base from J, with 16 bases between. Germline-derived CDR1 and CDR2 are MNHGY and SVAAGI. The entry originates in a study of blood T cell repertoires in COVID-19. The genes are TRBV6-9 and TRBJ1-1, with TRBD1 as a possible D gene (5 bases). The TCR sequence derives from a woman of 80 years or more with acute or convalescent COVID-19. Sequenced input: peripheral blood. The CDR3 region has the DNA TGTGCCAGCAGTTCGCCCGGACAAGGGGAGAACACTGAAGCTTTCTTT. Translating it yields CASSSPGQGENTEAFF.